This T cell receptor beta chain was profiled in a study of cytomegalovirus exposure and HLA in healthy donors. Findings and caveats of the study: A later analysis linked a missense variant in DCLRE1C to the trimming of TCR beta V and J genes. No immune exposure information besides CMV serostatus was available.

The PCR contained 60 Vbeta and 13 Jbeta primers. This table comes from immunoSEQ multiplex PCR, and its TCRdb copy is limited to in-frame clones, with some not included. The sample records about 190,000 clones, approximately 88% being singletons. This clone has just a few counts. The antigen is undetermined. CDR1 SNHLY and CDR2 FYNNEI come from the germline V gene. The CDR3 extends over 15 amino acids. After removal of 1 base from V and 0 bases from J, the junction contained 0 bases not matched to a gene. This TCR was sampled from a boy aged 5-17 years in good health and CMV-seronegative. The V and J genes are TRBV2 and TRBJ2-1; TRBD2 aligns across 7 bases. The sample comprised PBMCs. CDR3 DNA: TGTGCCAGCAGTGAAGGCGGGAGCTCCTACAATGAGCAGTTCTTC. Encoded protein: CASSEGGSSYNEQFF.